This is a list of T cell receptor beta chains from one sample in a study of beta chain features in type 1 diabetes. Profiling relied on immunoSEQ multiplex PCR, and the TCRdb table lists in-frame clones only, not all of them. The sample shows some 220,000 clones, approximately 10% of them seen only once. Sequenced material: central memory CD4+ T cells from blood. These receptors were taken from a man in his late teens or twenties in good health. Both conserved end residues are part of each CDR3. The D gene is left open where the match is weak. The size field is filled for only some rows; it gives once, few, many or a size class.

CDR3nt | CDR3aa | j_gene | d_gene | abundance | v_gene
TGTGCCAGCTCACCCTCATTCACGGAGAATGAGCAGTTCTTC | CASSPSFTENEQFF | TRBJ2-1 | - | few | TRBV18
TGTGCCAGCAGCTTAGTGCTGGGCTTTGGGACAAACATTCAGTACTTC | CASSLVLGFGTNIQYF | TRBJ2-4 | - | - | TRBV7-8
TGTGCCAGCAGTTACTCGAGGCCCGGGGAGCTGTTTTTT | CASSYSRPGELFF | TRBJ2-2 | - | few | TRBV6-5
TGCGCCAGCAGCCAAGCTCCGACTAGCGGGAGGACAGATACGCAGTATTTT | CASSQAPTSGRTDTQYF | TRBJ2-3 | TRBD2 | many | TRBV4-3
TGTGCCAGCAGCTTAGAAGGAGGCGGCCCCTACGAGCAGTACTTC | CASSLEGGGPYEQYF | TRBJ2-7 | - | - | TRBV7-8
TGTGCCAGTAGTATCCGAGGCCAAGAGACCCAGTACTTC | CASSIRGQETQYF | TRBJ2-5 | - | few | TRBV19
TGTGCCAGCAGTACCCTTGGCACCGGGGAGCTGTTTTTT | CASSTLGTGELFF | TRBJ2-2 | - | - | TRBV6-6
TGTGCCAGCAGCTCAGCGACAGGTTCCAGCTCTGGGGCCAACGTCCTGACTTTC | CASSSATGSSSGANVLTF | TRBJ2-6 | - | few | TRBV5-6
TGCGCCAGCAGCCAAGATTCACAGGGCGACTGGTCCTACGAGCAGTACTTC | CASSQDSQGDWSYEQYF | TRBJ2-7 | - | - | TRBV4-1
TGTGCCAGCAGCCCTCTTACTAGCGGGAGAGATGAGCAGTTCTTC | CASSPLTSGRDEQFF | TRBJ2-1 | TRBD2 | few | TRBV28
TGTGCCTGGAGTGTACTCGGGGTGGACCGGGAGCTGTTTTTT | CAWSVLGVDRELFF | TRBJ2-2 | - | - | TRBV30
TGCAGCGTTGAGGAAGGGGCGGATGAAAAACTGTTTTTT | CSVEEGADEKLFF | TRBJ1-4 | - | few | TRBV29-1
TGTGCCAGCTCACCACAACAGACCAGCGGGGCGAACACCGGGGAGCTGTTTTTT | CASSPQQTSGANTGELFF | TRBJ2-2 | TRBD2 | many | TRBV18
TGTGCCAGCAGTCGTCAGGGCGAGCAGTACTTC | CASSRQGEQYF | TRBJ2-7 | - | - | TRBV6-6
TGTGCCATCAGGAGACTAGCGGGAGAAGAGACCCAGTACTTC | CAIRRLAGEETQYF | TRBJ2-5 | TRBD2 | many | TRBV10-3
TGCAGCATTGGGACTGGGAACTATGGCTACACCTTC | CSIGTGNYGYTF | TRBJ1-2 | - | - | TRBV29-1
TGTGCCAGCAGCTTGGGTTCCTACAATGAGCAGTTCTTC | CASSLGSYNEQFF | TRBJ2-1 | - | medium-sized | TRBV7-9
TGTGCCTGGACCTGGAGGGACAGGGGCCGCGAGCAGTACTTC | CAWTWRDRGREQYF | TRBJ2-7 | TRBD1 | many | TRBV30
TGTGCCAGCAGCTGGGCCAGGGCCACAGATACGCAGTATTTT | CASSWARATDTQYF | TRBJ2-3 | - | - | TRBV7-2
TGCGCCAGCAGCCAAGTCGAGGAGGGTTGGGGAAATGAGCAGTTCTTC | CASSQVEEGWGNEQFF | TRBJ2-1 | - | few | TRBV4-1
TGCAGCGTGAGGGACAGGGTCACTAATGAAAAACTGTTTTTT | CSVRDRVTNEKLFF | TRBJ1-4 | TRBD1 | few | TRBV29-1
TGTGCCAGCAGTACACCAGGGTACAGTCAGCCCCAGCATTTT | CASSTPGYSQPQHF | TRBJ1-5 | - | - | TRBV6-6
TGTGCCATCAGTGCGGGCGTTTACACTGAAGCTTTCTTT | CAISAGVYTEAFF | TRBJ1-1 | - | - | TRBV10-3
TGTGCCAGCTCACGGGACAGCGCGAACACCGGGGAGCTGTTTTTT | CASSRDSANTGELFF | TRBJ2-2 | TRBD1 | - | TRBV18
TGTGCCAGCTCCCCCGGGGGTGGAGAGACCCAGTACTTC | CASSPGGGETQYF | TRBJ2-5 | - | - | TRBV18
TGCGCCAGCAGCTTGTTCCAGGTGGGATTTGGGGAGCTGTTTTTT | CASSLFQVGFGELFF | TRBJ2-2 | - | few | TRBV5-1
TGTGCCAGTAGGCATACAGACCTCTATGGCTACACCTTC | CASRHTDLYGYTF | TRBJ1-2 | - | few | TRBV19
TGCAGCGTGAACCAGGATTACACTGAAGCTTTCTTT | CSVNQDYTEAFF | TRBJ1-1 | - | - | TRBV29-1
TGTGCCATCAGGGAATACAATGAGCAGTTCTTC | CAIREYNEQFF | TRBJ2-1 | - | few | TRBV10-3
TGCGCCAGCAGTGCCAGCGGACGCACAGATACGCAGTATTTT | CASSASGRTDTQYF | TRBJ2-3 | - | - | TRBV10-1
TGTGCCAGCAGTGTCGACAGAAACTCCTACAATGAGCAGTTCTTC | CASSVDRNSYNEQFF | TRBJ2-1 | - | many | TRBV6-1
TGTGCCAGCAGCCGCCGACTAGCGGGACTAGCCAAAAACATTCAGTACTTC | CASSRRLAGLAKNIQYF | TRBJ2-4 | TRBD2 | many | TRBV14
TGTGCCAGCAGCCCCCGGACAGGGGGCGAGACCGGGGAGCTGTTTTTT | CASSPRTGGETGELFF | TRBJ2-2 | TRBD1 | few | TRBV11-1
TGTGCCAGCAGCTCCCCCGGGGGGGGGAATCAGCCCCAGCATTTT | CASSSPGGGNQPQHF | TRBJ1-5 | - | - | TRBV7-9
TGTGCGACCCCCAGGGCTTCCTACAATGAGCAGTTCTTC | CATPRASYNEQFF | TRBJ2-1 | - | many | TRBV7-9